This TCR beta chain emerged from a study of cytomegalovirus exposure and HLA in healthy donors. Broader study findings: Some V segments could not be told apart, so they were left out, TRBV6-2 and TRBV6-3 among them. Most TCR sequences showed up rarely, but some public TCRs showed up in many donors. Previous analysis showed most TCR beta V segments were productive about 87% or about 30% of the time.

Turning to this clone: What it recognizes is unknown.

Germline V gene sequence: CDR1 SGHRS, CDR2 YFSETQ. V was cut by 5 bases and J by 3 bases, with 11 bases left in between. The CDR3 length is 13 residues. PCR involved 60 Vbeta and 13 Jbeta primers. Sequenced by immunoSEQ multiplex PCR; TCRdb stores in-frame clones only, minus some. The sample lists 110,000 to 150,000 clones; around 81% were seen once. The clonotype originates from a man aged 35-49 years in good health and CMV-seropositive. The sample comprised PBMCs. The chain recombines TRBV5-1 with TRBJ1-1; a possible D gene is TRBD1 (6 bases). This CDR3 is CASRQGKDTEAFF. Written as DNA, the CDR3 is TGCGCCAGCAGACAGGGTAAGGACACTGAAGCTTTCTTT.